The 9 T cell receptor beta chains given below trace back to one sample, sequenced in a study of cytomegalovirus exposure and HLA in healthy donors. The PCR used 60 Vbeta and 13 Jbeta primers. Generated by immunoSEQ multiplex PCR, the TCRdb table keeps only in-frame clones and is missing some. The table lists 150,000 to 200,000 clones, approximately 70% of them singletons, with roughly 7.1% in the top ten. Input material: PBMCs. These receptor sequences come from a man aged 40-55 years in good health and CMV-seropositive.

This clone has only a few counts. This chain uses TRBV19 with TRBJ1-2; possible D gene TRBD1, 6 bases. Germline CDR1 reads LNHDA; CDR2 reads SQIVND (reference sequence). The CDR3 contains 15 residues. V lost 1 base, J lost 7 bases, and 16 bases lay in between. The CDR3 sequence is CASSIGGTPLGGYTF. DNA for the CDR3: TGTGCCAGTAGTATAGGGGGGACACCCCTCGGTGGCTACACCTTC.

This sequence joins TRBV11-2 and TRBJ2-5; unclear D gene. Germline CDR1 SGHAT, CDR2 FQNNGV. The CDR3 is 11 residues long. V lost 4 bases and J 5 bases, leaving 5 bases between the germline ends. The CDR3 sequence is CASSSQETQYF. CDR3 sequence (DNA): TGTGCCAGCAGCTCCCAGGAGACCCAGTACTTC.

The V and J genes are TRBV6-1 and TRBJ1-6; TRBD1 aligns across 8 bases. V was pared by 2 bases and J by 7 bases, with 7 bases of the junction left unmatched. Germline CDR1 is MNHNS and CDR2 is SASEGT. The CDR3 loop spans 16 amino acids. The CDR3 DNA is TGTGCCAGCAGTGAAAAGAGGGACAGGCGAAATTCACCCCTCCACTTT. Protein sequence: CASSEKRDRRNSPLHF.

CDR3 sequence reads: CASSPLGLQETQYF. CDR3 nucleotides: TGCGCCAGCAGCCCCTTGGGGCTCCAAGAGACCCAGTACTTC. The V and J genes are TRBV5-1 and TRBJ2-5; possible D gene TRBD1, 5 bases. Trimming removed 4 bases at V and 1 base at J, with 11 bases between. Germline loops: CDR1 SGHRS, CDR2 YFSETQ. This CDR3 contains 14 residues.

The chain is built from TRBV4-1 and TRBJ2-2; TRBD2 matches at 10 bases. Germline CDR1 and CDR2: MGHRA and YSYEKL. The CDR3 sequence is 19 residues long. The J segment lost 1 base and the V segment lost 1 base, leaving 9 bases of the junction unmatched. The CDR3 DNA reads TGCGCCAGCAGCCAAGCAGTGACTAGCGGGTTCCGGAACACCGGGGAGCTGTTTTTT. Translated, it gives CASSQAVTSGFRNTGELFF.

This chain connects TRBV27 to TRBJ2-7, with TRBD2 as a possible D gene (5 bases). Germline CDR1 MNHEY, CDR2 SMNVEV (reference sequence). CDR3 length: 13 residues. V was clipped by 3 bases and J by 7 bases, with 13 bases between them. This CDR3 is CASSLWLRGEQYF. CDR3 sequence (DNA): TGTGCCAGCAGTTTGTGGCTCCGAGGGGAGCAGTACTTC.

This clone was found a few times. The rearrangement links TRBV14 to TRBJ1-2, with TRBD1 identical over 7 bases. The CDR3 sequence is 13 residues long. Trimming cost V 4 bases and J 6 bases; bases outside gene matches: 5. Germline V CDR1 and CDR2: SGHDN, FVKESK. The DNA of the CDR3 is TGTGCCAGCAGCCCCCGGCAGGGGGATGGCTACACCTTC. Translated, it gives CASSPRQGDGYTF.

This chain connects TRBV7-2 to TRBJ2-3, with 8 bases lining up with TRBD2. The CDR3 is made up of 16 amino acids. In germline, CDR1 is SGHTA, CDR2 FQGNSA. The trim removed 3 bases at V and 0 bases at J, leaving 5 bases unmatched. The CDR3 region is CASSFGRLASTDTQYF. The CDR3 nucleotides read TGTGCCAGCAGCTTTGGGAGACTAGCGAGCACAGATACGCAGTATTTT.

The chain couples TRBV4-3 to TRBJ1-4; 8 nucleotides align to TRBD1. The CDR3 covers 16 residues. From germline, CDR1 is LGHNA and CDR2 YSLEER. Unmatched junction bases numbered 10, after V lost 5 bases and J lost 5 bases. The CDR3 bases are TGCGCCAGCAGCTTACAACCGGGACAGGTCAATGAAAAACTGTTTTTT. It specifies CASSLQPGQVNEKLFF.